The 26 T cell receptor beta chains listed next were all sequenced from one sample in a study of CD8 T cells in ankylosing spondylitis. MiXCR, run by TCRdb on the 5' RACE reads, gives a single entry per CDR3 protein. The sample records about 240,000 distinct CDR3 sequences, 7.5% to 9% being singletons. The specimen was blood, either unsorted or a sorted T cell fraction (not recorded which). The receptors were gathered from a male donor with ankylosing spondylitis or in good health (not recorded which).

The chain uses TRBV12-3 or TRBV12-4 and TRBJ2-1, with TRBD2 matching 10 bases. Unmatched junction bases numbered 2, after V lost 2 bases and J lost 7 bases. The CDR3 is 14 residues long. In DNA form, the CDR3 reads TGTGCCAGCAGTTTAACAGCGGGGGGGAATGAGCAGTTCTTC. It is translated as CASSLTAGGNEQFF.

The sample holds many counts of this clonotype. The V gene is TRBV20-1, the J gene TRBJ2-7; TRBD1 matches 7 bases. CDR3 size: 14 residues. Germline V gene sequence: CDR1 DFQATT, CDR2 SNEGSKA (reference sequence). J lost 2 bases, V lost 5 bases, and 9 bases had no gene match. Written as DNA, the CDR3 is TGCAGTGCTTACGAAACAGGGGAGCCCTACGAGCAGTACTTC. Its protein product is CSAYETGEPYEQYF.

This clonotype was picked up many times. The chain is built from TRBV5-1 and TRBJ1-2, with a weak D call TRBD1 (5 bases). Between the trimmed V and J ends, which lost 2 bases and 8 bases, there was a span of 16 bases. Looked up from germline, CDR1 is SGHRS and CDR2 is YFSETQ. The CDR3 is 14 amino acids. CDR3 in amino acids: CASSFRGREMGYTF. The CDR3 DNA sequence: TGCGCCAGCAGCTTCCGGGGACGCGAAATGGGCTACACCTTC.

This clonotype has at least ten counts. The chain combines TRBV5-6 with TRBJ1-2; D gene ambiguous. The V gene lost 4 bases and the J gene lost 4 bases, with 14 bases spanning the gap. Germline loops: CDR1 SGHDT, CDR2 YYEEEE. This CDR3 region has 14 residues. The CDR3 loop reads CASSPGGEVYGYTF. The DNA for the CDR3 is TGTGCCAGCAGCCCAGGAGGCGAAGTCTATGGCTACACCTTC.

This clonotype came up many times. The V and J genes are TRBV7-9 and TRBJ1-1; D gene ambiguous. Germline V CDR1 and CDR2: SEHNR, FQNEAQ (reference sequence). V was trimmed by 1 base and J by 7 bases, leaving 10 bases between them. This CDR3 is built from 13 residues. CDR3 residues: CASSLGWTVEAFF. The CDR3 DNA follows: TGTGCCAGCAGCTTAGGGTGGACCGTTGAAGCTTTCTTT.

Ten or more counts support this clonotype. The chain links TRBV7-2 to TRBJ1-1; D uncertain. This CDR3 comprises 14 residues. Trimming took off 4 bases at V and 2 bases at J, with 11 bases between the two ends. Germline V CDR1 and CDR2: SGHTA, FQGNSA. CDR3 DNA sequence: TGTGCCAGCAGCTGGTTGGGCCCAAACACTGAAGCTTTCTTT. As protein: CASSWLGPNTEAFF.

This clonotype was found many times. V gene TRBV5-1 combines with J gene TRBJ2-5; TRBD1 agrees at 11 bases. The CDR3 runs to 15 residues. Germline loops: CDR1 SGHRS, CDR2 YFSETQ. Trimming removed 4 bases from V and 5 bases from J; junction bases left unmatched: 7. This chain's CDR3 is CASSPGTGGDETQYF. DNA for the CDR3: TGCGCCAGCAGCCCCGGGACAGGGGGTGACGAGACCCAGTACTTC.

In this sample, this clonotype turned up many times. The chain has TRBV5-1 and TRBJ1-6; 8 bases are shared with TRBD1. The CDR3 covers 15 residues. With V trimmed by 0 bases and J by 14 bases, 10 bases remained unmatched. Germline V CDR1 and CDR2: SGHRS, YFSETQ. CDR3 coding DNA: TGCGCCAGCAGCTTGGGGGACAGGCTGCCGCTCACCCTCCACTTT. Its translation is CASSLGDRLPLTLHF.

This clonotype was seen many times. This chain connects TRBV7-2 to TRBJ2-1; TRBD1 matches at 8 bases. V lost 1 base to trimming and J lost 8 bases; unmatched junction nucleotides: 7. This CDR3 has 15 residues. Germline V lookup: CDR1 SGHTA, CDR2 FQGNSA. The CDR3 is CASSLEGQGWDEQFF. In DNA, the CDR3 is TGTGCCAGCAGCTTAGAAGGACAGGGTTGGGATGAGCAGTTCTTC. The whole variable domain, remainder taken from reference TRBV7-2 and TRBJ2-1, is GAGVSQSPSNKVTEKGKDVELRCDPISGHTALYWYRQSLGQGLEFLIYFQGNSAPDKSGLPSDRFSAERTGGSVSTLTIQRTQQEDSAVYLCASSLEGQGWDEQFFGPGTRLTVL.

Here the CDR3 reads CASSLGAGGKGSYEQYF. CDR3 sequence (DNA): TGCGCCAGCAGCTTGGGGGCTGGCGGAAAGGGGTCCTACGAGCAGTACTTC. The V and J genes are TRBV5-1 and TRBJ2-7, with TRBD1 as a possible D gene (5 bases). The germline V gene encodes CDR1 SGHRS and CDR2 YFSETQ. The CDR3 totals 17 residues. The ends were cut back, 0 bases at V and 1 base at J, with 17 bases in the middle. The whole variable domain, filled in from reference TRBV5-1 and TRBJ2-7, reads KAGVTQTPRYLIKTRGQQVTLSCSPISGHRSVSWYQQTPGQGLQFLFEYFSETQRNKGNFPGRFSGRQFSNSRSEMNVSTLELGDSALYLCASSLGAGGKGSYEQYFGPGTRLTVT.

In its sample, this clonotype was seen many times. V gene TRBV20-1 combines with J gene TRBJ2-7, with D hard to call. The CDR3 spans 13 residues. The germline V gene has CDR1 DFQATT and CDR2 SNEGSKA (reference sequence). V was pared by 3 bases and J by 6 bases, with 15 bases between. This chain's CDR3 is CSASATVWGEQYF. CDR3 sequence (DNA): TGCAGTGCTAGCGCTACTGTTTGGGGCGAGCAGTACTTC.

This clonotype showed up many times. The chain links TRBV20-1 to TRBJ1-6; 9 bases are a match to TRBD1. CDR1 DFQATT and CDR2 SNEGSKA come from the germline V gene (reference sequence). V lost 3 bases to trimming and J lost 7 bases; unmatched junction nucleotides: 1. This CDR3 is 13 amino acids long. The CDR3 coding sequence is TGCAGTGCTAGGGGGACAGGGAATTCACCCCTCCACTTT. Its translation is CSARGTGNSPLHF.

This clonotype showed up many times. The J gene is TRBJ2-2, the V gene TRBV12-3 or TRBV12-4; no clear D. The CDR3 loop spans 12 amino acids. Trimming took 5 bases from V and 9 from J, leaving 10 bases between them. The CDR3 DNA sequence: TGTGCCAGCAGTATGGATACCAGGGAGCTGTTTTTT. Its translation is CASSMDTRELFF.

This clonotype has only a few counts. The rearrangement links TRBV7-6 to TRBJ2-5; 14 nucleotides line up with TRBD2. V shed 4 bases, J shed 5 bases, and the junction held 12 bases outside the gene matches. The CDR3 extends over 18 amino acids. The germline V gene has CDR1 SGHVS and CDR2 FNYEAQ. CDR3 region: CASSSPPGTSGSGETQYF. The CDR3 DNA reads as TGTGCCAGCAGCTCCCCCCCCGGGACTAGCGGGAGTGGGGAGACCCAGTACTTC.

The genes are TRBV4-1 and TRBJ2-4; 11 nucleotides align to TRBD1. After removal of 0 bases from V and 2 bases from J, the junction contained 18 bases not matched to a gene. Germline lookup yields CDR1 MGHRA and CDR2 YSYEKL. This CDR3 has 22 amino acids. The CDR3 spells CASSQDRRTGGTVYLTKNIQYF. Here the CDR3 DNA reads TGCGCCAGCAGCCAAGATCGAAGGACAGGGGGCACGGTATATCTAACCAAAAACATTCAGTACTTC.

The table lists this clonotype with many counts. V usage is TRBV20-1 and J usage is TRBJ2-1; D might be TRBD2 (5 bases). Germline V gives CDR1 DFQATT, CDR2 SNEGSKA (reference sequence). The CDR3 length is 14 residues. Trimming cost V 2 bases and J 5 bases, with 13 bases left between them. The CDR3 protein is CSARRPGGHNEQFF. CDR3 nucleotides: TGCAGTGCTAGAAGGCCCGGAGGCCACAATGAGCAGTTCTTC.

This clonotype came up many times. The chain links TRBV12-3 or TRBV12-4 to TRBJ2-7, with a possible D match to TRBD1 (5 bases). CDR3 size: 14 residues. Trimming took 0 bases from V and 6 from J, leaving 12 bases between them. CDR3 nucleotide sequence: TGTGCCAGCAGTTTAGCCCAGGGAAGCTCCGAGCAGTACTTC. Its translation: CASSLAQGSSEQYF.

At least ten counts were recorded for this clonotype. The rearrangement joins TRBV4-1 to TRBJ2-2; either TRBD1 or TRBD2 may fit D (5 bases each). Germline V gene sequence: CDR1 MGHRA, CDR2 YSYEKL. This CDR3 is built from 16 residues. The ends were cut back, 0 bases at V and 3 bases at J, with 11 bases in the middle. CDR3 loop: CASSQDGTGYTGELFF. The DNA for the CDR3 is TGCGCCAGCAGCCAAGATGGGACGGGCTACACCGGGGAGCTGTTTTTT.

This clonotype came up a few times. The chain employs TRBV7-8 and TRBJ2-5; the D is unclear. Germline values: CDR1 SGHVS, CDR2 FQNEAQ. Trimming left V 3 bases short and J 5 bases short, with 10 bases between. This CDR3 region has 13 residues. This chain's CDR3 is CASSLGFEETQYF. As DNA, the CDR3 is TGTGCCAGCAGCTTGGGTTTTGAGGAGACCCAGTACTTC.

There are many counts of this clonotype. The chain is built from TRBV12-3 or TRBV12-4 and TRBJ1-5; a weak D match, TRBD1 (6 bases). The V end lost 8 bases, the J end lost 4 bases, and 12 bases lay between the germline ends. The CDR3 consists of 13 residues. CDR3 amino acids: CASSGAGNQPQHF. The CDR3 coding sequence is TGTGCCAGCTCGGGGGCAGGGAATCAGCCCCAGCATTTT.

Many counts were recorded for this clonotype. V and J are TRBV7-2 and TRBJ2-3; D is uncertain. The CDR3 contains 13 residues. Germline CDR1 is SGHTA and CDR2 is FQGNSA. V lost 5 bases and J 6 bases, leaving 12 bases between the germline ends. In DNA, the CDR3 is TGTGCCAGCAGCGACCAGGAAATGGATACGCAGTATTTT. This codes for CASSDQEMDTQYF.

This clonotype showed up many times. Written as DNA, the CDR3 is TGCGCCAGCAGCCAAGATAAGGGCCGGGGAGGGATGGACACTGAAGCTTTCTTT. This translates into CASSQDKGRGGMDTEAFF. V usage is TRBV4-1 and J usage is TRBJ1-1; D not resolved. The CDR3 is made up of 18 amino acids. With 0 bases removed from V and 3 bases from J, the gap between germline ends came to 20 bases. CDR1 and CDR2 (germline): MGHRA, YSYEKL.

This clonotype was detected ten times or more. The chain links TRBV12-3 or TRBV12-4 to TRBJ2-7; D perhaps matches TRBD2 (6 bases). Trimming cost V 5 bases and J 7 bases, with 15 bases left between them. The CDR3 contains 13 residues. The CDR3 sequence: CASSPSIAGEQYF. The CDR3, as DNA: TGTGCCAGCAGTCCCTCGATCGCGGGGGAGCAGTACTTC.

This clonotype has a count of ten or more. CDR3 amino acids: CASGLEVNTEAFF. CDR3 DNA sequence: TGTGCCAGCGGGCTTGAGGTGAACACTGAAGCTTTCTTT. The chain combines TRBV7-3 with TRBJ1-1; D not resolved. The CDR3 is made up of 13 amino acids. Germline V CDR1 and CDR2: SGHTA, FQGTGA. V was clipped by 8 bases and J by 0 bases, with 10 bases between them.

The CDR3 here is CAWSEGLAGGPPEYF. DNA for the CDR3: TGTGCCTGGAGTGAAGGGCTAGCGGGGGGGCCCCCCGAATATTTT. This sequence joins TRBV30 and TRBJ2-3, with TRBD2 matching over 12 bases. The CDR3 is made up of 15 amino acids. The V gene end was trimmed by 1 base and the J gene end by 15 bases; junction bases not matched to a gene: 14. The germline gives CDR1 GTSNPN, CDR2 SVGIG (reference sequence).

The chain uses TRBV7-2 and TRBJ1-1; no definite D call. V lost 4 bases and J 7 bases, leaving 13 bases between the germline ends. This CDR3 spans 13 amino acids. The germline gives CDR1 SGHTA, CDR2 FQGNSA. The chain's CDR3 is CASSSSYGVEAFF. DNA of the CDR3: TGTGCCAGCAGCTCCTCTTATGGGGTTGAAGCTTTCTTT.